A selection of T cell receptor beta chains follows, all from one sample in a study of blood T cell repertoires in COVID-19. Only in-frame clones appear in the TCRdb table, and some are missing; sequencing was by immunoSEQ multiplex PCR. The data contain 85,000 to 130,000 clones, around 90% of them singletons. Sequenced sample: peripheral blood. The receptors derive from a man aged 65 to 79 with acute or convalescent COVID-19. The CDR3 runs from the conserved cysteine through the conserved F or W. D genes are given only for firm matches. A clone size is listed for some rows: how often the clone was seen (once, few, many), or a class if it is expanded.

d_call | j_call | v_call | clone_size | cdr3_length | cdr3_nt | cdr3_aa
. | TRBJ1-3 | TRBV19 | . | 14 | TGTGCCAGTAGTGTCAGCGGCTCTGGAAACACCATATATTTT | CASSVSGSGNTIYF
TRBD2 | TRBJ2-7 | TRBV6-5 | . | 14 | TGTGCCAGCAGTTCCGGCGGGGGTCCCTACGAGCAGTACTTC | CASSSGGGPYEQYF
. | TRBJ1-1 | TRBV7-3 | . | 13 | TGTGCCAGCAGCTTACAGGAGGACACTGAAGCTTTCTTT | CASSLQEDTEAFF
TRBD1 | TRBJ1-5 | TRBV27 | . | 15 | TGTGCCAGCAGTTATGGGACAGGGGGGGGTCAGCCCCAGCATTTT | CASSYGTGGGQPQHF
. | TRBJ1-1 | TRBV3-1/TRBV3-2 | . | 14 | TGTGCCAGCAGGATACAGGGATCGGACACTGAAGCTTTCTTT | CASRIQGSDTEAFF
TRBD1 | TRBJ1-6 | TRBV9 | . | 14 | TGTGCCAGCACCACAGGGGCGTCCAATTCACCCCTCCACTTT | CASTTGASNSPLHF
TRBD2 | TRBJ2-7 | TRBV30 | . | 16 | TGTGCCTGGAGTCCCGGGACTAGCGGGGGGGCTTACGAGCAGTACTTC | CAWSPGTSGGAYEQYF
. | TRBJ1-1 | TRBV28 | . | 12 | TGTGCCAGCAGTTTGGGGGGGCGGCGAGCTTTCTTT | CASSLGGRRAFF
TRBD2 | TRBJ2-3 | TRBV11-3 | . | 16 | TGTGCCAGCAGCCCAACGGCAGCGGGAGAGGTAGATACGCAGTATTTT | CASSPTAAGEVDTQYF
TRBD1 | TRBJ2-3 | TRBV4-1 | . | 16 | TGCGCCAGCAGCCAAGAAGGGACAGATCGCACAGATACGCAGTATTTT | CASSQEGTDRTDTQYF
TRBD1 | TRBJ2-3 | TRBV11-2 | . | 16 | TGTGCCAGCAGCTTCCATCCGGGACAGGGCACAGATACGCAGTATTTT | CASSFHPGQGTDTQYF
TRBD1 | TRBJ1-5 | TRBV7-9 | . | 17 | TGTGCCAGCAGCTCCGGACAGGGGGCGATGAGCAATCAGCCCCAGCATTTT | CASSSGQGAMSNQPQHF
. | TRBJ2-2 | TRBV6-5 | once | 15 | TGTGCCAGCAGTTACTCGGACAGTAGAGGCGGGGAGCTGTTTTTT | CASSYSDSRGGELFF
TRBD1 | TRBJ1-1 | TRBV3-1/TRBV3-2 | . | 16 | TGTGCCAGCAGCCAAGGCCCCCCGGGACAGGGGGCGGTGGCTTTCTTT | CASSQGPPGQGAVAFF
. | TRBJ1-4 | TRBV6-2/TRBV6-3 | . | 15 | TGTGCCAGCAGCCCTGACAGCGCTTGGAATGAAAAACTGTTTTTT | CASSPDSAWNEKLFF
. | TRBJ2-7 | TRBV19 | . | 14 | TGTGCCAGTAGTACCCCGGGACTGGCATACGAGCAGTACTTC | CASSTPGLAYEQYF
TRBD1 | TRBJ1-2 | TRBV27 | . | 13 | TGTGCCAGCACTGACGGACAGGGAAATGGCTACACCTTC | CASTDGQGNGYTF
. | TRBJ1-2 | TRBV5-6 | . | 13 | TGTGCCAGCAGCTTGACAGTTCACTATGGCTACACCTTC | CASSLTVHYGYTF
. | TRBJ1-5 | TRBV6-6 | . | 15 | TGTGCCAGCAGTCAGACAGTGTATAGCAATCAGCCCCAGCATTTT | CASSQTVYSNQPQHF
. | TRBJ1-3 | TRBV6-5 | . | 12 | TGTGCCAGCAGTCCGGGTGGAAACACCATATATTTT | CASSPGGNTIYF
TRBD2 | TRBJ2-1 | TRBV27 | . | 17 | TGTGCCAAGTCCGGGACTAGCGGGCTCAGCTCCTACAATGAGCAGTTCTTC | CAKSGTSGLSSYNEQFF
. | TRBJ1-6 | TRBV5-6 | . | 16 | TGTGCCAGCAGTCAAGGGGGGGGCTCGTATTACTCACCCCTCCACTTT | CASSQGGGSYYSPLHF
. | TRBJ2-3 | TRBV19 | . | 15 | TGTGCCAGTAGTGGGTGGGGGAGGAGCACAGATACGCAGTATTTT | CASSGWGRSTDTQYF
TRBD1 | TRBJ2-7 | TRBV5-6 | once | 14 | TGTGCCAGCAGGGAGACAGGGGAGACCTACGAGCAGTACTTC | CASRETGETYEQYF
TRBD1 | TRBJ2-7 | TRBV6-5 | . | 13 | TGTGCCAGCAGTCCGCGGACAGGCTACGAGCAGTACTTC | CASSPRTGYEQYF
. | TRBJ2-7 | TRBV14 | . | 15 | TGTGCCAGCAGCCAAGATTGGCTTCGGGGGAGCGAGCAGTACTTC | CASSQDWLRGSEQYF
TRBD1 | TRBJ1-5 | TRBV30 | . | 16 | TGTGCCTGGAGTGTAAGGGGACAGGGGGCATCAGTGACCCAGCATTTT | CAWSVRGQGASVTQHF
. | TRBJ2-1 | TRBV7-2 | once | 18 | TGTGCCAGCAGCTTAGTAGGTTCTCGGGCGGGGGCCCCGAATGAGCAGTTCTTC | CASSLVGSRAGAPNEQFF
TRBD2 | TRBJ2-3 | TRBV5-1 | . | 18 | TGCGCCAGCAGCTTGTATGCACAAAGACTAGCCCGATCAGATACGCAGTATTTT | CASSLYAQRLARSDTQYF
TRBD2 | TRBJ2-5 | TRBV7-9 | once | 14 | TGTGCCAGCAGCGTTAGCGGGGGGTTAGAGACCCAGTACTTC | CASSVSGGLETQYF
TRBD1 | TRBJ2-1 | TRBV7-2 | . | 15 | TGTGCCAGCAGCTTCACGGGACAGATCTACAATGAGCAGTTCTTC | CASSFTGQIYNEQFF
TRBD1 | TRBJ2-7 | TRBV6-2/TRBV6-3 | . | 15 | TGTGCCAGCAGTTACTGGACAGGTGCGGACTACGAGCAGTACTTC | CASSYWTGADYEQYF
. | TRBJ1-1 | TRBV9 | once | 15 | TGTGCCAGCAGCGTGGAGGGGACTCGGGGGACTGAAGCTTTCTTT | CASSVEGTRGTEAFF
TRBD2 | TRBJ2-5 | TRBV28 | few | 16 | TGTGCCAGCAGTACCCCCCCGTTAGCGGGCCAAGAGACCCAGTACTTC | CASSTPPLAGQETQYF
TRBD1 | TRBJ1-1 | TRBV27 | . | 14 | TGTGCCAGCAGGGGGCAGGGGGCTAGTACTGAAGCTTTCTTT | CASRGQGASTEAFF
TRBD2 | TRBJ2-5 | TRBV4-1 | . | 14 | TGCGCCAGCAGCAATCGACTAGCACAAGAGACCCAGTACTTC | CASSNRLAQETQYF
TRBD1 | TRBJ1-1 | TRBV19 | . | 14 | TGTGCCAGTAGGGGGACAGAAAGGAACACTGAAGCTTTCTTT | CASRGTERNTEAFF
TRBD1 | TRBJ2-7 | TRBV24-1 | few | 15 | TGTGCCACCAGTGACCCCCGGGACAGGAAATACGAGCAGTACTTC | CATSDPRDRKYEQYF
. | TRBJ1-2 | TRBV27 | . | 15 | TGTGCCACCCCGGACAGTCTGAGGCATAACTATGGCTACACCTTC | CATPDSLRHNYGYTF
TRBD2 | TRBJ2-1 | TRBV7-2 | . | 16 | TGTGCCAGCAGGGGCTCGGGACTAGCGGGGGTAAATGAGCAGTTCTTC | CASRGSGLAGVNEQFF
. | TRBJ1-1 | TRBV5-1 | . | 15 | TGCGCCAGCAGCCCCCCGTCAGCCGGGGTGACTGAAGCTTTCTTT | CASSPPSAGVTEAFF
. | TRBJ2-3 | TRBV28 | . | 16 | TGTGCCAGCAGTTCGGGCCTCCCCGGGATGACAGATACGCAGTATTTT | CASSSGLPGMTDTQYF
TRBD2 | TRBJ2-1 | TRBV7-4 | . | 15 | TGTGCCAGCAGCTTAGAGGGCCTAGCGGGCAATGAGCAGTTCTTC | CASSLEGLAGNEQFF
TRBD2 | TRBJ2-1 | TRBV3-1/TRBV3-2 | . | 16 | TGTGCCAGCAGCCCCTCAGCGGGAGAGGCGGGGAATGAGCAGTTCTTC | CASSPSAGEAGNEQFF
. | TRBJ2-1 | TRBV4-1 | . | 13 | TGCGCCAGCAGCCTTTATCAGGGCAATGAGCAGTTCTTC | CASSLYQGNEQFF
TRBD1 | TRBJ2-7 | TRBV19 | . | 15 | TGTGCCAGTACCTCAGGGACAGGGGGGAACTACGAGCAGTACTTC | CASTSGTGGNYEQYF
TRBD1 | TRBJ2-3 | TRBV29-1 | . | 14 | TGCAGCGTTGAAGAGGGACAGAACACAGATACGCAGTATTTT | CSVEEGQNTDTQYF
. | TRBJ2-3 | TRBV4-1 | . | 15 | TGCGCCAGCAGCCAAGAGAGGCGGGCAACAGATACGCAGTATTTT | CASSQERRATDTQYF
TRBD1 | TRBJ1-6 | TRBV6-6 | . | 14 | TGTGCCAGCAGCCCCGGGACAGGAGCTTCACCCCTCCACTTT | CASSPGTGASPLHF
TRBD2 | TRBJ2-1 | TRBV4-1 | . | 15 | TGCGCCAGCAGCCCTTTGGGACTAGCTAGAGATGAGCAGTTCTTC | CASSPLGLARDEQFF
TRBD1 | TRBJ2-3 | TRBV5-4 | once | 15 | TGTGCCAGCAGCCAGGGACAGGGGGCTTCAGATACGCAGTATTTT | CASSQGQGASDTQYF
TRBD1 | TRBJ1-2 | TRBV18 | . | 19 | TGTGCCAGCTCACTCTTAGACCTCCCGGGACAGAAAGCTAACTATGGCTACACCTTC | CASSLLDLPGQKANYGYTF